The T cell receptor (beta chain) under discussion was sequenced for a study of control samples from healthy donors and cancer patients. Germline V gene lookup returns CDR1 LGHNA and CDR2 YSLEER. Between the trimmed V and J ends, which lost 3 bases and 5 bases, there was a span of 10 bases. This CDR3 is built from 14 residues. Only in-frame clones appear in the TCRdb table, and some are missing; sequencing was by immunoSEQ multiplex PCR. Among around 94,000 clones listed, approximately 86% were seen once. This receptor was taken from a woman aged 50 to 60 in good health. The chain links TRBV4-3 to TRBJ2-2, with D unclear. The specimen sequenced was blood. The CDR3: CASSHGLTTGELFF. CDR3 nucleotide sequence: TGCGCCAGCAGCCATGGGCTCACGACCGGGGAGCTGTTTTTT.